The 4 T cell receptor beta chains below come from one sample, sequenced in a study of post-analysis software for immune sequencing data. Libraries were made from TCR beta cDNA, and they carried unique molecular identifiers. MiXCR, run by TCRdb on the PCR reads, gives a single entry per CDR3 protein. The sample lists 750,000 to 950,000 distinct CDR3 sequences; 46% were seen once. Their cognate antigens are unknown. Findings and caveats of the study: Included in a set of several TRBV segments more frequent in patients than controls were TRBV5-6, TRBV5-1 and TRBV20-1.

Source material: blood. The receptors derive from a girl aged 5 to 17 with multiple sclerosis.

This sequence joins TRBV20-1 and TRBJ2-5, with 10 bases identical to TRBD2. The V gene's germline CDR1 is DFQATT and CDR2 SNEGSKA (reference sequence). CDR3 size: 14 residues. The CDR3 nucleotides are TGCAGCGCCCAGCGGGAGGGCCAATCGGAGACCCAGTACTTC. Amino acids: CSAQREGQSETQYF.

The rearrangement links TRBV9 to TRBJ1-2, with TRBD1 matching 9 bases. The CDR3 runs to 15 residues. J was trimmed by 8 bases and V by 2 bases; bases with no gene match: 10. From germline, CDR1 is SGDLS and CDR2 YYNGEE. In DNA, the CDR3 is TGTGCCAGCAGCGTGAAGCCACAGGGGGCGGGAGGCTACACCTTC. It encodes CASSVKPQGAGGYTF.

Concerning this clonotype: Sequence at one end of the junction differs from germline and may be a read error. The rearrangement joins TRBV20-1 to TRBJ1-2; weak D call: TRBD1 (5 bases). The germline gives CDR1 DFQATT, CDR2 SNEGSKA (reference sequence). This CDR3 spans 12 amino acids. The CDR3 DNA reads TGCAGTACTGTCCAGCAGGGAAGTGGCTGCACCTTC. Protein: CSTVQQGSGCTF.

This clonotype was seen more than once but under ten times. The chain employs TRBV12-3 or TRBV12-4 and TRBJ2-4; D is perhaps TRBD1 (5 bases). Deletions cut 5 bases from V and 0 bases from J, with 8 bases between. The length of the CDR3 is 14 residues. The CDR3: CASSTTVAKNIQYF. CDR3 sequence (DNA): TGTGCCAGCAGTACGACAGTAGCCAAAAACATTCAGTACTTC.